This T cell receptor beta chain was found in a study of cytomegalovirus exposure and HLA in healthy donors. Germline V lookup: CDR1 MDHEN, CDR2 SYDVKM. This CDR3 is built from 14 residues. Trimming took off 3 bases at V and 12 bases at J, with 18 bases between the two ends. Profiled with immunoSEQ multiplex PCR; TCRdb holds only in-frame clones, not every one. This table has 250,000 to 350,000 clones, approximately 86% appearing once. This rearrangement joins TRBV28 to TRBJ2-1; D uncertain. The receptor's source is a woman aged 30 to 39 in good health and CMV-seropositive. The sample was PBMCs. DNA for the CDR3: TGTGCCAGCAGTTTTGGGCCTTATGCCGCCCGGCAGTTCTTC. Its translation is CASSFGPYAARQFF.